This T cell receptor (beta chain) was identified during a study of response to subunit inactivated influenza vaccine. Germline V gene lookup returns CDR1 MGHRA and CDR2 YSYEKL. V lost 3 bases to trimming and J lost 0 bases, with 16 bases between them. The CDR3 has 17 amino acids. TCRdb analysed the RT-PCR reads with MiXCR anew, one entry per CDR3 protein. The table shows more than 500,000 distinct CDR3 sequences, with about 11% occurring only once. The same data also went into a second study, on T cells expressing NK-cell markers. As that report states: Making the TCR beta cDNA relied on 5'RACE template switching with UMIs. Source material for TCR beta repertoires consisted of sorted CD3+CD56+NKG2C+, CD3+CD56+NKG2C- and CD3+CD56-NKG2C+ T cells. For several experiments, T cell sorting was restricted to the alpha-beta TCR population by means of an anti-gamma-delta TCR antibody.

The clonotype originates from a man aged 45 to 65 who received an inactivated influenza vaccine. Specimen: PBMCs from blood, collected on the day of vaccination. The V call is TRBV4-1, the J call TRBJ2-3; TRBD1 is a possible D gene (5 bases). The DNA of the CDR3 is TGCGCCAGCAGCCACAGAGGTGGGGCAACTAGCACAGATACGCAGTATTTT. Encoded protein: CASSHRGGATSTDTQYF.